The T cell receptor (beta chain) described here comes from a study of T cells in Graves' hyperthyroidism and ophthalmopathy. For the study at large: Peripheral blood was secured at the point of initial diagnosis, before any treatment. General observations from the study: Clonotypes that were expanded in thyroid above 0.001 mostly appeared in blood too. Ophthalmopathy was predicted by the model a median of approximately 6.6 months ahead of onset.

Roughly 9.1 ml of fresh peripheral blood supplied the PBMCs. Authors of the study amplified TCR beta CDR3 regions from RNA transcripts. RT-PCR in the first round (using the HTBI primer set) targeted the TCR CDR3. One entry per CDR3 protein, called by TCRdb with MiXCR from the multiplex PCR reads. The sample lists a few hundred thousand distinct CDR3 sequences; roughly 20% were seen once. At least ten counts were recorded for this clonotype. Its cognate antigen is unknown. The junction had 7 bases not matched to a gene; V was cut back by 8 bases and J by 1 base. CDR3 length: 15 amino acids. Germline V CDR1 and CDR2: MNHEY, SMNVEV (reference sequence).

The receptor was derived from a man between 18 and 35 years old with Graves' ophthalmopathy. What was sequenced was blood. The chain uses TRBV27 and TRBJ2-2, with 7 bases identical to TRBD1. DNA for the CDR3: TGTGCCAGCTCTTATCGGACAGGGAACACCGGGGAGCTGTTTTTT. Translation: CASSYRTGNTGELFF.